This TCR beta chain originates from a study of OX40 agonist ivuxolimab in advanced cancers. Across the whole study: The dose-escalation group included hepatocellular carcinoma, melanoma, renal cell carcinoma and head and neck cancer.

Generated by immunoSEQ multiplex PCR, the TCRdb table keeps only in-frame clones and is missing some. The sample holds about 64,000 clones, approximately 88% seen once. The CDR3 runs to 14 residues. In germline, CDR1 is MGHRA, CDR2 YSYEKL. The V gene end was trimmed by 1 base and the J gene end by 3 bases; junction bases not matched to a gene: 3. The specimen was CD4+ or CD8+ T cells sorted from blood, collected in a trial of the OX40 agonist ivuxolimab. This TCR came from an adult with an advanced solid tumor such as melanoma, head and neck, liver or kidney cancer. The rearrangement links TRBV4-1 to TRBJ2-7; TRBD2 matches 7 bases. In DNA, the CDR3 is TGCGCCAGCAGCCAAGGGGCTAGCGGCTACGAGCAGTACTTC. Amino acids: CASSQGASGYEQYF.